The next 21 T cell receptor beta chains were all read from a single sample in a study of blood T cell repertoires in COVID-19. This table comes from immunoSEQ multiplex PCR, and its TCRdb copy is limited to in-frame clones, with some not included. The sample yields under 200,000 clones, about 86% seen once. The sample was peripheral blood. Receptor source: a woman in her 70s with acute or convalescent COVID-19.

V gene TRBV5-4 combines with J gene TRBJ1-1, with D possibly being TRBD1 (5 bases). With 0 bases removed from V and 0 bases from J, the gap between germline ends came to 6 bases. The germline V gene encodes CDR1 SGHNT and CDR2 YYREEE (reference sequence). CDR3 size: 14 residues. Written as DNA, the CDR3 is TGTGCCAGCAGCTTGGAGGGGTTGAACACTGAAGCTTTCTTT. Protein product: CASSLEGLNTEAFF.

The chain employs TRBV5-1 and TRBJ2-2; 10 bases map to TRBD1. V was clipped by 5 bases and J by 6 bases; unmatched bases: 4. Germline CDR1 and CDR2: SGHRS and YFSETQ. The CDR3 totals 14 residues. CDR3 region: CASSRDRGAGELFF. The CDR3 DNA is TGCGCCAGCAGTAGGGACAGGGGTGCCGGGGAGCTGTTTTTT.

The gene calls are TRBV18 and TRBJ1-1, with unresolved D. Deletions cut 4 bases from V and 3 bases from J, with 9 bases between. In germline, CDR1 is KGHSH, CDR2 LQKENI. The CDR3 has 13 residues. DNA for the CDR3: TGTGCCAGCTCACGACTACAGCACACTGAAGCTTTCTTT. Translating it yields CASSRLQHTEAFF.

The CDR3 coding sequence is TGTGCCAGCAGCTCATTCACCGGGACAGGGGAAGCCCAGTACTTC. Translating it yields CASSSFTGTGEAQYF. The J gene is TRBJ2-5, the V gene TRBV5-4; 10 bases are shared with TRBD1. J lost 9 bases, V lost 3 bases, and 11 bases had no gene match. Germline-derived CDR1 and CDR2 are SGHNT and YYREEE (reference sequence). This CDR3 contains 15 residues.

Only a few counts were recorded for this clone. The CDR3 DNA reads TGTGCCAGCAGCCAGACAGGGGCGAGTTCACCCCTCCACTTT. Translation gives CASSQTGASSPLHF. The genes are TRBV3-1 (or the pseudogene TRBV3-2) and TRBJ1-6; 8 bases map to TRBD1. With 3 bases clipped from V and 9 bases from J, the junction kept 4 bases outside the gene matches. Germline V lookup: CDR1 LGHDT, CDR2 YNNKEL (reference sequence). The CDR3 consists of 14 residues.

V and J are TRBV13 and TRBJ1-2; D unresolved. The germline CDR1 and CDR2 sequences are PRHDT and FYEKMQ (reference sequence). This CDR3 comprises 14 residues. The V gene lost 5 bases and the J gene lost 10 bases, with 20 bases spanning the gap. CDR3 DNA sequence: TGTGCCAGCAGCCAGTCGGGAGGAAGACTGCCCTACACCTTC. This codes for CASSQSGGRLPYTF.

The V gene is TRBV9, the J gene TRBJ2-1; 9 positions agree with TRBD2. The CDR3 runs 15 residues. Germline V gives CDR1 SGDLS, CDR2 YYNGEE. V trimming: 1 base; J trimming: 9 bases; junction bases outside the gene matches: 8. The CDR3 here is CASSVFSTSGIEQFF. The DNA for the CDR3 is TGTGCCAGCAGCGTATTCTCGACTAGCGGAATTGAGCAGTTCTTC.

This clone showed up just once. The chain has TRBV28 and TRBJ2-5, with TRBD1 matching over 8 bases. The V segment lost 2 bases and the J segment 2 bases; nucleotides outside the gene matches: 4. This CDR3 region has 15 residues. Per the germline V gene, CDR1 is MDHEN and CDR2 is SYDVKM. CDR3 nucleotide sequence: TGTGCCAGCAGTTTACCGACAGGGGTGCAAGAGACCCAGTACTTC. Amino acid sequence: CASSLPTGVQETQYF.

The chain employs TRBV6-6 and TRBJ1-6, with TRBD1 identical over 12 bases. After removal of 6 bases from V and 6 bases from J, the junction contained 9 bases not matched to a gene. The CDR3 consists of 17 residues. The germline V gene encodes CDR1 MNHNY and CDR2 SVGAGI (reference sequence). CDR3 protein: CASRRKGTGGINSPLHF. In nucleotides, the CDR3 is TGTGCCAGCAGACGAAAGGGGACAGGGGGCATTAATTCACCCCTCCACTTT.

The chain joins TRBV18 to TRBJ2-1; D is possibly TRBD2 (6 bases). The CDR3 covers 14 residues. Germline CDR1 KGHSH, CDR2 LQKENI. Trimming pared 6 bases from V and 5 bases from J, leaving 14 bases between. CDR3 DNA sequence: TGTGCCAGCTCTAGGCGGGAAACGGACAATGAGCAGTTCTTC. Translation: CASSRRETDNEQFF.

The DNA of the CDR3 is TGTGCCAGCAGCTTAGCCGCAATCCGGGGGGGCTACTATGGCTACACCTTC. Its protein product is CASSLAAIRGGYYGYTF. The chain joins TRBV11-2 to TRBJ1-2, with a weak D call TRBD1 (6 bases). CDR1 SGHAT and CDR2 FQNNGV come from the germline V gene. The CDR3 spans 17 residues. With 1 base removed from V and 3 bases from J, the gap between germline ends came to 18 bases. The full variable domain, completed using reference TRBV11-2 and TRBJ1-2, is EAGVAQSPRYKIIEKRQSVAFWCNPISGHATLYWYQQILGQGPKLLIQFQNNGVVDDSQLPKDRFSAERLKGVDSTLKIQPAKLEDSAVYLCASSLAAIRGGYYGYTFGSGTRLTVV.

The chain combines TRBV11-3 with TRBJ2-3; D call uncertain. Germline lookup yields CDR1 SGHNT and CDR2 YENEEA. Trimming cost V 5 bases and J 3 bases, with 12 bases left between them. The CDR3 runs to 14 residues. CDR3 region: CASSQLSSTDTQYF. CDR3 in DNA: TGTGCCAGCAGCCAACTCTCTAGTACAGATACGCAGTATTTT.

V usage is TRBV5-1 and J usage is TRBJ1-1; TRBD1 is a possible D gene (6 bases). CDR3 length equals 17 residues. The V end lost 5 bases, the J end lost 1 base, and 21 bases lay between the germline ends. Germline V gives CDR1 SGHRS, CDR2 YFSETQ. The CDR3: CASSFGAGGEWNTEAFF. In DNA form, the CDR3 reads TGCGCCAGCAGTTTTGGGGCGGGGGGCGAATGGAACACTGAAGCTTTCTTT.

This clone has a single count. The chain has TRBV2 and TRBJ2-1; D uncertain. The CDR3 has 13 residues. The V and J ends lost 3 bases and 4 bases respectively, with 7 bases between them. From germline, CDR1 is SNHLY and CDR2 FYNNEI. CDR3 nucleotides: TGTGCCAGCAGTGATGTCTTATACAATGAGCAGTTCTTC. It codes for CASSDVLYNEQFF.

The DNA of the CDR3 is TGTGCCAGCAGCGTACAGGGGCCGGAGTGGGAAAAACTGTTTTTT. Translation gives CASSVQGPEWEKLFF. The V gene is TRBV2, the J gene TRBJ1-4; 7 nucleotides line up with TRBD1. The length of the CDR3 is 15 residues. Germline V gene lookup returns CDR1 SNHLY and CDR2 FYNNEI. V was clipped by 6 bases and J by 8 bases; unmatched bases: 12.

This chain uses TRBV11-2 with TRBJ2-5; 7 positions match TRBD2. The V and J ends lost 6 bases and 2 bases, in that order; junction bases with no gene match: 9. CDR3 length equals 15 residues. Germline V gene data show CDR1 as SGHAT and CDR2 as FQNNGV. CDR3 bases: TGTGCCAGCAGTATTTTAGCTAGCGGTCAAGAGACCCAGTACTTC. It specifies CASSILASGQETQYF.

This chain joins TRBV6-5 and TRBJ1-5, with D perhaps TRBD1 (5 bases). Looked up from germline, CDR1 is MNHEY and CDR2 is SVGAGI. Trimming left V 7 bases short and J 5 bases short, with 15 bases between. The CDR3 extends over 14 amino acids. This chain's CDR3 is CASIRGWGDQPQHF. The CDR3, as DNA: TGTGCCAGCATCCGAGGTTGGGGCGATCAGCCCCAGCATTTT.

The sample holds a few counts of this clone. The junction departs from germline at one end; a sequencing error may be responsible. The chain joins TRBV6-1 to TRBJ2-7; 7 nucleotides align to TRBD1. Germline V gene sequence: CDR1 MNHNS, CDR2 SASEGT. CDR3 length: 15 residues. CDR3: CASSEASRDRGLRNF. The CDR3 coding sequence is TGTGCCAGCAGTGAAGCCTCCCGGGACAGAGGCCTACGTAACTTC.

The V and J genes are TRBV4-2 and TRBJ2-2; TRBD1 agrees at 8 bases. The V gene end was trimmed by 3 bases and the J gene end by 5 bases; junction bases not matched to a gene: 17. Germline V gene lookup returns CDR1 LGHNA and CDR2 YNFKEQ. The CDR3 covers 19 residues. CDR3 protein: CASSHAVVGQVLGTGELFF. The CDR3 DNA reads TGTGCCAGCAGCCACGCCGTTGTGGGACAGGTTTTAGGTACCGGGGAGCTGTTTTTT.

A few counts support this clone. The J gene is TRBJ1-2, the V gene TRBV5-1; D unresolved. There are 16 residues in the CDR3. CDR1 and CDR2 from the germline V gene are SGHRS and YFSETQ. Trimming removed 2 bases at V and 0 bases at J, with 14 bases between. Written as DNA, the CDR3 is TGCGCCAGCAGCTTTGGGGATATGAGGGCTAACTATGGCTACACCTTC. It encodes CASSFGDMRANYGYTF.

The chain has TRBV7-9 and TRBJ1-1; 8 bases fit TRBD1. V was pared by 4 bases and J by 1 base, with 5 bases of the junction left unmatched. Germline V gene data show CDR1 as SEHNR and CDR2 as FQNEAQ (reference sequence). CDR3 length: 15 residues. The CDR3, as DNA: TGTGCCAGCAGCTACCAGGGGGCTACGAACACTGAAGCTTTCTTT. As protein: CASSYQGATNTEAFF.